The entry that follows covers one T cell receptor (beta chain) sequence. Source study methods: Scientists estimated how many nucleated cells there were by amplifying reference gene primers. Assay used: immunoSEQ multiplex PCR; TCRdb lists only in-frame clones, some missing. The V and J calls and the clone size are those of that table, but D and trimming were determined from the DNA. The table lists 10,000 to 15,000 clones, roughly three quarters of them singletons. Germline V gene data show CDR1 as MNHEY and CDR2 as SVGAGI. After removal of 6 bases from V and 7 bases from J, the junction contained 0 bases not matched to a gene. The CDR3 has 13 amino acids. These data originate in a study of blood T cell repertoires in COVID-19. Study-wide background: Whether acute or convalescent, the COVID-19 samples came from the United States, Italy and Spain. In each case, the material was cDNA or gDNA derived from T cells, B-cell-depleted T cells, or PBMCs.

This sequence originates from a human donor in a cohort sampled during active COVID-19. Sample: peripheral blood. The chain employs TRBV6-5 and TRBJ2-1; 13 nucleotides align to TRBD2. The CDR3 region is CASRGLAGNEQFF. CDR3 nucleotides: TGTGCCAGCAGGGGACTAGCGGGGAATGAGCAGTTCTTC.